This TCR beta chain derives from a study of T cell changes during pregnancy in multiple sclerosis. For this clone: A junction boundary mismatches the germline segment, possibly from a read error.

Germline CDR1 MNHEY, CDR2 SMNVEV (reference sequence). This CDR3 comprises 13 residues. The protocol was immunoSEQ multiplex PCR, while the TCRdb copy is restricted to in-frame clones and leaves out a portion. The profile shows 30,000 to 45,000 clones, 89% of them singletons. V is TRBV27 and J is TRBJ2-7; 16 positions agree with TRBD2. The receptor was derived from a female donor with multiple sclerosis, enrolled in a pregnancy study. Sequencing was performed on CD8+ T cells from peripheral blood mononuclear cells, taken in the third trimester of pregnancy. This CDR3 is CASSPGTSGGEFF. The CDR3 bases are TGTGCCAGCAGTCCGGGGACTAGCGGGGGGGAGTTCTTC.